The following is a T cell receptor beta chain sequence with its context. The sample is drawn from a study of blood T cell repertoires in COVID-19. Study information: Acute and convalescent COVID-19 samples came from the United States, Italy and Spain. The cDNA or gDNA used as material had been derived from T cells, B-cell-depleted T cells, or PBMCs.

Methods used by the authors: Reference gene primer amplification gave nucleated cell count estimates. Assay used: immunoSEQ multiplex PCR; TCRdb lists only in-frame clones, some missing. D and trimming come from the DNA, and the V and J calls and clone size come from that table. Among about 130,000 clones listed, 85% to 90% were seen once. Per the germline V gene, CDR1 is SGHRS and CDR2 is YFSETQ. Deletions cut 0 bases from V and 0 bases from J, with 9 bases between. The length of the CDR3 is 15 residues. The specimen sequenced was peripheral blood. The clonotype originates from a human donor in a cohort sampled during active COVID-19. The V gene is TRBV5-1, the J gene TRBJ2-5, with a tentative D call TRBD1 (6 bases). This chain's CDR3 is CASSLVRGDQETQYF. CDR3 DNA: TGCGCCAGCAGCTTGGTCAGGGGCGACCAAGAGACCCAGTACTTC.